This TCR beta chain was profiled in a study of OX40 agonist ivuxolimab in advanced cancers. Study summary: The patients' treatment was ivuxolimab, an agonistic anti-OX40 (CD134) antibody. Patients received intravenous ivuxolimab every 2 weeks at 0.01 to 10 mg/kg. A mean age of roughly 60 years, range roughly 23 to 85, was recorded, and under 85% were male. Whole-study findings and limits: By week 6 at 0.1 to 3.0 mg/kg, blood CD4+ and CD8+ T cells had expanded clonally.

Comment on this clone: As yet, its antigen is unknown.

Measured with immunoSEQ multiplex PCR; TCRdb has only the in-frame clones, and not every one. The sample carries about 18,000 clones, about 86% recorded once. Trimming cost V 3 bases and J 6 bases, with 17 bases left between them. From germline, CDR1 is GTSNPN and CDR2 SVGIG (reference sequence). CDR3 size: 14 residues. The receptor was derived from an adult with an advanced solid tumor such as melanoma, head and neck, liver or kidney cancer. The chain combines TRBV30 with TRBJ1-2; perhaps TRBD1 as D (5 bases). The source material was CD4+ or CD8+ T cells sorted from blood, sampled in a trial of the OX40 agonist ivuxolimab. In DNA, the CDR3 is TGTGCCTGGAGCCCGAGCGTGGGGCGGGATGGCTACACCTTC. It yields the protein CAWSPSVGRDGYTF.